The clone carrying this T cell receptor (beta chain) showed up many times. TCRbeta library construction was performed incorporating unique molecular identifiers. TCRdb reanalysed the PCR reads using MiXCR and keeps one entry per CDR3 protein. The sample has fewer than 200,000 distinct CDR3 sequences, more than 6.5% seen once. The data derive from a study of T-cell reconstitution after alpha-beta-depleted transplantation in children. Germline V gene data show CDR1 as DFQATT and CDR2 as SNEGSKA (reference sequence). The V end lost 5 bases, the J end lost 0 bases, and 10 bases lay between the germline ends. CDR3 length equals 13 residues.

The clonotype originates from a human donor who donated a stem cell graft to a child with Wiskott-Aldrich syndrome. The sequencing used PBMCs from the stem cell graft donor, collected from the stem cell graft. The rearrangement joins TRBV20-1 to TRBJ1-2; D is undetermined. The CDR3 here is CSAPETSNYGYTF. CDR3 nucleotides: TGCAGTGCTCCCGAAACCTCTAACTATGGCTACACCTTC.